The 14 T cell receptor beta chains listed next were all sequenced from one sample in a study of T cells in women clearing cervical HPV infection. Profiling relied on immunoSEQ multiplex PCR, and the TCRdb table lists in-frame clones only, not all of them. Recorded for this sample: approximately 9,200 clones. The sequencing sample was made of blood buffy coat. Every receptor here comes from a woman aged 18 to 75 with a cervical HPV16 infection that either progressed to CIN3+ or cleared (not recorded which).

In the case of this clone: With the read ending 3 residues before the CDR3 end, the germline J gene is used to fill in that end. The chain has TRBV11-2 and TRBJ1-1; possible D gene TRBD1, 5 bases. CDR1 is SGHAT and CDR2 is FQNNGV in the germline V gene. The CDR3 loop spans 14 amino acids. V shed 0 bases and J shed 6 bases, with 11 bases lying between them. Incomplete CDR3 DNA: TGTGCCAGCAGCTTAGAGGCAGCGGGGGCTGAA. Protein: CASSLEAAGAE. The whole CDR3 protein is CASSLEAAGAEAFF.

By frequency, this clone is medium-sized (0.01 to 0.1%). The read falls 3 residues short of the CDR3 end, and the missing part is taken from the germline J gene. The chain uses TRBV20-1 and TRBJ2-5; no definite D call. The V end was cut by 4 bases, the J end by 2 bases, with 5 bases between. CDR3 length: 11 residues. Germline assignment: CDR1 DFQATT and CDR2 SNEGSKA (reference sequence). This chain's CDR3 is CSAMSQETQYF. The DNA read from the CDR3 is TGCAGTGCTATGTCACAAGAGACC.

A word on this clone: The DNA ends 3 residues before the CDR3 does, and the rest of the CDR3 is filled in from the germline J gene. This sequence joins TRBV19 and TRBJ1-1, with a weak D call TRBD1 (6 bases). The CDR3 is 15 amino acids. Germline V lookup: CDR1 LNHDA, CDR2 SQIVND (reference sequence). V lost 6 bases and J lost 1, with 15 bases in between. Partial CDR3 DNA: TGTGCCAGTAGCCAGGACAGCCGGCCGAACACTGAA. Translated, it gives CASSQDSRPNTE. The CDR3 as a whole reads CASSQDSRPNTEAFF. Based on the CDR3 plus reference TRBV19 and TRBJ1-1, the full variable domain is DGGITQSPKYLFRKEGQNVTLSCEQNLNHDAMYWYRQDPGQGLRLIYYSQIVNDFQKGDIAEGYSVSREKKESFPLTVTSAQKNPTAFYLCASSQDSRPNTEAFFGQGTRLTVV.

In the case of this clone: The read finishes 3 residues shy of the CDR3 end, and the germline J gene is used to complete it. The chain recombines TRBV2 with TRBJ2-2; 13 bases agree with TRBD2. The germline CDR1 and CDR2 sequences are SNHLY and FYNNEI. The CDR3 spans 16 residues. The V gene end was trimmed by 6 bases and the J gene end by 6 bases; junction bases not matched to a gene: 7. Incomplete CDR3 DNA: TGTGCCAGCAGAGCCACTAGCGGGGGGGGGCCCGGGGAG. This gives the protein CASRATSGGGPGE. The entire CDR3 protein is CASRATSGGGPGELFF. Full variable domain (remainder filled in from reference TRBV2 and TRBJ2-2): EPEVTQTPSHQVTQMGQEVILRCVPISNHLYFYWYRQILGQKVEFLVSFYNNEISEKSEIFDDQFSVERPDGSNFTLKIRSTKLEDSAMYFCASRATSGGGPGELFFGEGSRLTVL.

About this clone itself: The CDR3 extends 3 residues past the end of the read, so its final part is completed from the germline J gene. V usage is TRBV4-2 and J usage is TRBJ2-7, with 9 bases lining up with TRBD1. Germline assignment: CDR1 LGHNA and CDR2 YNFKEQ. This CDR3 is built from 16 residues. After removal of 1 base from V and 5 bases from J, the junction contained 9 bases not matched to a gene. Partial CDR3 DNA: TGTGCCAGCAGCCAAGTTTCCGGGACAGGGAGGAACGAG. This sequence encodes CASSQVSGTGRNE. The whole CDR3 reads CASSQVSGTGRNEQYF.

Notes on this clone: The CDR3 goes on 3 residues after the read ends, and that part is filled in from the germline J gene. The chain combines TRBV2 with TRBJ2-4, with 8 bases identical to TRBD1. The CDR3 loop spans 14 amino acids. The germline CDR1 and CDR2 sequences are SNHLY and FYNNEI. CDR3 in amino acids: CASSEGTGNYGQYF. The sequenced CDR3 bases are TGTGCCAGCAGTGAAGGGACAGGGAACTATGGT.

The CDR3 bases that were read are TGTGCCAGCAGCTTTGAACGGGACAATGAG. This gives the protein CASSFERDNE. The full CDR3 reads CASSFERDNEQFF. The chain combines TRBV7-7 with TRBJ2-1; D call uncertain. The CDR3 extends 3 residues past the end of the read, so its final part is completed from the germline J gene. V was shortened by 3 bases and J by 5 bases, with 8 bases between the two germline ends. Germline V lookup: CDR1 SSHAT, CDR2 FNYEAQ (reference sequence). The CDR3 is made up of 13 amino acids.

Comments on this clone: The CDR3 end falls 3 residues outside the read, so it is completed with the germline J gene. The rearrangement links TRBV23-1 to TRBJ2-7, with D possibly matching TRBD2 (6 bases). TRBV23-1 is assigned to the ORF class and has an uncertain function. The V end was cut by 0 bases, the J end by 2 bases, with 14 bases between. The CDR3 contains 16 residues. The DNA read from the CDR3 is TGCGCCAGCAGTCAATCGCAGGAGGGCCTTACCTACGAG. This sequence encodes CASSQSQEGLTYE. The complete CDR3 sequence is CASSQSQEGLTYEQYF.

Comment on this clone: With the read ending 3 residues before the CDR3 end, the germline J gene is used to fill in that end. The V and J genes are TRBV5-1 and TRBJ2-7; TRBD1 matches 8 bases. Germline values: CDR1 SGHRS, CDR2 YFSETQ. Unmatched junction bases numbered 14, after V lost 7 bases and J lost 2 bases. The CDR3 is made up of 16 amino acids. The chain's CDR3 is CASGRISGTGPYEQYF. The CDR3 DNA, read in part, is TGCGCCAGCGGGAGGATTTCCGGGACAGGCCCCTACGAG. The full variable domain, in which reference TRBV5-1 and TRBJ2-7 provide the parts outside the CDR3, is KAGVTQTPRYLIKTRGQQVTLSCSPISGHRSVSWYQQTPGQGLQFLFEYFSETQRNKGNFPGRFSGRQFSNSRSEMNVSTLELGDSALYLCASGRISGTGPYEQYFGPGTRLTVT.

Note on this clone: The CDR3 end falls 3 residues outside the read, so it is completed with the germline J gene. This chain uses TRBV20-1 with TRBJ1-6; D uncertain. CDR1 is DFQATT, CDR2 SNEGSKA, per germline (reference sequence). The CDR3 length is 13 residues. Trimming cost V 0 bases and J 10 bases, with 10 bases left between them. Partial CDR3 DNA: TGCAGTGCTAGAGAACAGACCGGCTCACCC. It yields the protein CSAREQTGSP. The full CDR3 is CSAREQTGSPLHF.

A note on this clone: The CDR3 end is not reached by the read, which stops 3 residues before it; the germline J gene fills it in. V gene TRBV19 combines with J gene TRBJ1-2; maybe TRBD1 (5 bases). Germline V gene lookup returns CDR1 LNHDA and CDR2 SQIVND (reference sequence). This CDR3 is 18 amino acids long. CDR3 protein: CASSASPTGLAGIRDYTF. The DNA read from the CDR3 is TGTGCCAGTAGTGCCTCACCTACGGGACTAGCGGGGATTCGGGAC.

As to this clone: The read terminates 3 residues ahead of where the CDR3 ends, so the germline J gene completes it. The chain uses TRBV23-1 and TRBJ2-2, with 14 bases aligning to TRBD2. TRBV23-1 counts as an open reading frame of uncertain function. This CDR3 has 18 residues. V lost 3 bases, J lost 3 bases, and 6 bases stayed unmatched. The CDR3 sequence is CASSHEGTSGGDTGELFF. The sequenced part of the CDR3 DNA is TGCGCCAGCAGTCACGAGGGGACTAGCGGGGGAGACACCGGGGAG.

In regard to this clone: The CDR3 end is not reached by the read, which stops 3 residues before it; the germline J gene fills it in. V and J are TRBV2 and TRBJ2-1, with TRBD1 identical over 8 bases. The germline CDR1 and CDR2 sequences are SNHLY and FYNNEI. Trimming took 4 bases from V and 9 from J; bases not matched to a gene: 5. The CDR3 is 13 amino acids. The CDR3 DNA, read in part, is TGTGCCAGCAGTGCTTCAGGGGGCCGTGAG. It specifies CASSASGGRE. The full CDR3 is CASSASGGREQFF. Full variable domain (rest looked up from reference TRBV2 and TRBJ2-1): EPEVTQTPSHQVTQMGQEVILRCVPISNHLYFYWYRQILGQKVEFLVSFYNNEISEKSEIFDDQFSVERPDGSNFTLKIRSTKLEDSAMYFCASSASGGREQFFGPGTRLTVL.

This CDR3 reads CSPRGTGGRDTQYF. The sequenced part of the CDR3 DNA is TGCAGTCCAAGAGGCACGGGGGGTCGGGATACG. The chain couples TRBV20-1 to TRBJ2-3; 7 nucleotides match TRBD2. The read ends 3 residues before the CDR3 terminus; that terminus is restored from the germline J gene. Germline CDR1 and CDR2: DFQATT and SNEGSKA (reference sequence). The CDR3 loop spans 14 amino acids. The V gene end was trimmed by 8 bases and the J gene end by 6 bases; junction bases not matched to a gene: 14.